These 25 T cell receptor beta chains came from one sample sequenced in a study of T cells in Graves' hyperthyroidism and ophthalmopathy. What was amplified from RNA transcripts were TCR beta CDR3 regions. HTBI primers were used for first-round RT-PCR of the TCR CDR3. TCRdb re-derived calls from the multiplex PCR reads in MiXCR, one entry per CDR3 protein. The data hold over 700,000 distinct CDR3 sequences, with 15% to 20% observed a single time. The sequencing sample was made of blood. These receptors all come from a woman between 50 and 59 years old with Graves' hyperthyroidism that later progressed to Graves' ophthalmopathy.

Comments on this clonotype: A much larger clone sits a single nucleotide away, making a read error possible. The V and J genes are TRBV30 and TRBJ1-1; D is possibly TRBD1 (5 bases). Germline loops: CDR1 GTSNPN, CDR2 SVGIG (reference sequence). V was clipped by 2 bases and J by 7 bases, with 11 bases between them. CDR3 length equals 12 residues. CDR3 amino acids: CAWSQGRGEAFF. The CDR3 region has the DNA TGTGCCTGGAGTCAGGGACGGGGTGAAGCTTTCTTT.

The sample holds one count of this clonotype. This chain joins TRBV6-1 and TRBJ2-2; 10 nucleotides align to TRBD1. The CDR3 consists of 16 residues. Per germline, CDR1 MNHNS and CDR2 SASEGT. The ends lost 5 bases at V and 2 bases at J; junction bases unmatched: 5. The CDR3 protein is CASSHETGGNTGELFF. The CDR3 nucleotides read TGTGCCAGCAGTCATGAGACAGGGGGCAACACCGGGGAGCTGTTTTTT.

The chain is built from TRBV20-1 and TRBJ1-6; tentative D call: TRBD1 (6 bases). This CDR3 has 16 residues. V shed 6 bases and J shed 11 bases, with 26 bases lying between them. Germline loops: CDR1 DFQATT, CDR2 SNEGSKA (reference sequence). Here the CDR3 reads CSAREQTGTEGAPLHF. DNA of the CDR3: TGCAGTGCCCGCGAGCAAACCGGGACCGAGGGGGCACCCCTCCACTTT.

The V call is TRBV27, the J call TRBJ2-3; D is ambiguous. The CDR3 runs 12 residues. Germline V gene sequence: CDR1 MNHEY, CDR2 SMNVEV (reference sequence). Trimming removed 6 bases at V and 5 bases at J, with 9 bases between. The CDR3 region is CASSQGQDTQYF. CDR3 DNA sequence: TGTGCCAGCAGCCAAGGGCAAGATACGCAGTATTTT.

A few counts support this clonotype. V and J are TRBV4-1 and TRBJ2-5; a possible D gene is TRBD1 (6 bases). V was pared by 4 bases and J by 4 bases, with 13 bases between. This CDR3 is 14 amino acids long. Germline V gene lookup returns CDR1 MGHRA and CDR2 YSYEKL. CDR3 sequence reads: CASSRGTPRETQYF. DNA for the CDR3: TGCGCCAGCAGCCGTGGGACACCGAGAGAGACCCAGTACTTC.

This clonotype has more than one count but fewer than ten. The CDR3 protein is CASSLGDGVYNEQFF. Written as DNA, the CDR3 is TGTGCCAGCAGTTTAGGGGACGGAGTCTACAATGAGCAGTTCTTC. V is TRBV12-3 or TRBV12-4 and J is TRBJ2-1; D possibly matches TRBD1 or TRBD2 (5 bases each). There are 15 residues in the CDR3. Trimming took 1 base from V and 3 from J, leaving 10 bases between them.

This clonotype was seen at least ten times. This chain joins TRBV3-1 and TRBJ2-3; no clear D. Germline lookup yields CDR1 LGHDT and CDR2 YNNKEL (reference sequence). V was cut by 1 base and J by 4 bases, with 15 bases left in between. There are 16 residues in the CDR3. The CDR3 nucleotides read TGTGCCAGCAGCCAAGGCCACTCAGTTCCCTCAGATACGCAGTATTTT. Protein sequence: CASSQGHSVPSDTQYF.

The sample holds a few counts of this clonotype. The V gene is TRBV2, the J gene TRBJ2-1; D is uncertain. V was shortened by 9 bases and J by 2 bases, with 8 bases between the two germline ends. Germline lookup yields CDR1 SNHLY and CDR2 FYNNEI. The CDR3 sequence is 12 residues long. This chain's CDR3 is CARAPPYNEQFF. CDR3 sequence (DNA): TGTGCCAGGGCACCTCCCTACAATGAGCAGTTCTTC.

The CDR3 here is CASSYYGTGDQPQHF. The CDR3 DNA follows: TGTGCCAGCAGTTACTATGGGACAGGGGATCAGCCCCAGCATTTT. V usage is TRBV6-2 or TRBV6-3 and J usage is TRBJ1-5; 10 bases agree with TRBD1. Germline CDR1 MNHEY, CDR2 SVGEGT. The ends lost 1 base at V and 5 bases at J; junction bases unmatched: 2. The CDR3 spans 15 residues.

A few counts support this clonotype. This chain connects TRBV7-9 to TRBJ2-5, with TRBD1 identical over 8 bases. Unmatched junction bases numbered 9, after V lost 8 bases and J lost 1 base. The germline V gene encodes CDR1 SEHNR and CDR2 FQNEAQ (reference sequence). The CDR3 sequence is 15 residues long. The CDR3 sequence: CASWWTGSPQETQYF. In DNA, the CDR3 is TGTGCCAGCTGGTGGACAGGGAGTCCCCAAGAGACCCAGTACTTC.

CDR3 sequence: CASSVDGSRTPGNTIYF. For the CDR3, the DNA is TGTGCCAGCAGCGTAGACGGGTCACGGACGCCTGGAAACACCATATATTTT. This chain uses TRBV9 with TRBJ1-3, with no clear D. Germline values: CDR1 SGDLS, CDR2 YYNGEE. Trimming stripped 0 bases from V and 2 bases from J, with 15 bases between. This CDR3 has 17 residues.

There are many counts of this clonotype. The CDR3 loop reads CASSLPRGRRGTGELFF. The CDR3 DNA follows: TGTGCCAGCAGCTTACCCAGGGGGCGGAGAGGCACCGGGGAGCTGTTTTTT. This sequence joins TRBV7-8 and TRBJ2-2; TRBD1 agrees at 8 bases. This CDR3 is 17 amino acids long. Germline assignment: CDR1 SGHVS and CDR2 FQNEAQ. The V and J ends lost 2 bases and 4 bases, in that order; junction bases with no gene match: 9.

This clonotype was observed a handful of times. The rearrangement joins TRBV7-8 to TRBJ2-5; D remains ambiguous. Trimming pared 5 bases from V and 5 bases from J, leaving 18 bases between. CDR3 length: 15 residues. CDR1 is SGHVS and CDR2 is FQNEAQ in the germline V gene. CDR3 in DNA: TGTGCCAGCAGCCCGAAGTCCTACGTTGGGGAGACCCAGTACTTC. Translating gives CASSPKSYVGETQYF.

This clonotype was detected many times. The J gene is TRBJ2-3, the V gene TRBV6-2 or TRBV6-3, with a weak D call TRBD1 (5 bases). Trimming took 7 bases from V and 2 from J, leaving 16 bases between them. Germline V lookup: CDR1 MNHEY, CDR2 SVGEGT. The CDR3 runs 15 residues. The DNA for the CDR3 is TGTGCCAGCACTGCGAAGGGGCTTTCCACAGATACGCAGTATTTT. Protein sequence: CASTAKGLSTDTQYF.

This clonotype appeared a few times. The V call is TRBV6-2 or TRBV6-3, the J call TRBJ2-3, with 8 bases aligning to TRBD1. The length of the CDR3 is 18 residues. The V and J ends lost 0 bases and 6 bases, in that order; junction bases with no gene match: 14. Germline lookup yields CDR1 MNHEY and CDR2 SVGEGT. The CDR3, as DNA: TGTGCCAGCAGTTACTCGCTTGGACAGGGAGCCTCCTTGGATACGCAGTATTTT. This encodes CASSYSLGQGASLDTQYF.

There are many counts of this clonotype. The chain links TRBV5-1 to TRBJ1-2; no clear D gene. The germline gives CDR1 SGHRS, CDR2 YFSETQ. This CDR3 spans 13 amino acids. The V end was cut by 0 bases, the J end by 8 bases, with 11 bases between. The CDR3 sequence is CASSLGDTAGYTF. The CDR3 DNA follows: TGCGCCAGCAGCTTGGGCGACACGGCCGGCTACACCTTC. Looking up the rest from reference TRBV5-1 and TRBJ1-2 gives the full variable domain: KAGVTQTPRYLIKTRGQQVTLSCSPISGHRSVSWYQQTPGQGLQFLFEYFSETQRNKGNFPGRFSGRQFSNSRSEMNVSTLELGDSALYLCASSLGDTAGYTFGSGTRLTVV.

The chain uses TRBV10-3 and TRBJ1-2, with no clear D. The CDR3 loop spans 11 amino acids. CDR1 is ENHRY and CDR2 is SYGVKD in the germline V gene. Trimming pared 5 bases from V and 3 bases from J, leaving 4 bases between. This CDR3 is CAISTDYGYTF. The CDR3 DNA is TGTGCCATCAGTACCGACTATGGCTACACCTTC.

V is TRBV27 and J is TRBJ2-5; 8 positions agree with TRBD1. Per the germline V gene, CDR1 is MNHEY and CDR2 is SMNVEV (reference sequence). V was clipped by 10 bases and J by 4 bases; unmatched bases: 8. This CDR3 is built from 13 residues. This CDR3 reads CATEIRGRETQYF. CDR3 bases: TGTGCCACCGAGATCAGGGGGCGAGAGACCCAGTACTTC.

This clonotype was detected many times. The chain couples TRBV10-2 to TRBJ1-1, with a possible D match to TRBD1 (6 bases). The CDR3 has 11 residues. The ends were cut back, 2 bases at V and 8 bases at J, with 6 bases in the middle. CDR1 and CDR2 from the germline V gene are WSHSY and SAAADI. The CDR3 nucleotides are TGCGCCAGCAGTGAGACAGGGGAAGCTTTCTTT. This sequence encodes CASSETGEAFF.

This clonotype was counted ten times or more. The chain is built from TRBV20-1 and TRBJ2-3, with 7 bases that match TRBD1. Germline CDR1 reads DFQATT; CDR2 reads SNEGSKA (reference sequence). The junction had 9 bases not matched to a gene; V was cut back by 5 bases and J by 1 base. The CDR3 is 15 residues long. The CDR3 region is CSAFIQGWGTDTQYF. The CDR3 DNA follows: TGCAGTGCTTTTATACAGGGGTGGGGCACAGATACGCAGTATTTT.

V is TRBV6-1 and J is TRBJ1-1; unclear D gene. Germline V gene lookup returns CDR1 MNHNS and CDR2 SASEGT. The CDR3 spans 15 residues. V gave up 2 bases and J gave up 4 bases, with 14 bases separating them. In DNA, the CDR3 is TGTGCCAGCAGTGAATCCGGCTGGGAGGGCACTGAAGCTTTCTTT. It specifies CASSESGWEGTEAFF.

This clonotype was picked up many times. The chain combines TRBV7-8 with TRBJ1-5; tentatively, D is TRBD1 (6 bases). The V gene's germline CDR1 is SGHVS and CDR2 FQNEAQ. Trimming pared 4 bases from V and 0 bases from J, leaving 10 bases between. CDR3 size: 15 residues. The CDR3 loop is CASSSRDNSNQPQHF. Written as DNA, the CDR3 is TGTGCCAGCAGCTCCCGGGACAATAGCAATCAGCCCCAGCATTTT.

The chain is built from TRBV2 and TRBJ1-6, with TRBD1 identical over 7 bases. The CDR3 contains 14 residues. Trimming removed 10 bases from V and 7 bases from J; junction bases left unmatched: 10. Per germline, CDR1 SNHLY and CDR2 FYNNEI. CDR3 protein: CATYRQGGNSPLHF. The DNA for the CDR3 is TGTGCCACCTACAGACAGGGAGGGAATTCACCCCTCCACTTT.

This clonotype was detected ten times or more. This chain connects TRBV11-3 to TRBJ2-1; 8 positions match TRBD1. The trim removed 0 bases at V and 6 bases at J, leaving 4 bases unmatched. This CDR3 contains 15 residues. The germline V gene encodes CDR1 SGHNT and CDR2 YENEEA. CDR3 in DNA: TGTGCCAGCAGCTTAGAGGGACAGGACGTCAATGAGCAGTTCTTC. Its translation is CASSLEGQDVNEQFF.

In nucleotides, the CDR3 is TGTGCCAGCAGTTGGCGCCGGGGTTATAATTCACCCCTCCACTTT. It codes for CASSWRRGYNSPLHF. The chain recombines TRBV6-5 with TRBJ1-6; D remains ambiguous. The CDR3 has 15 residues. Germline V lookup: CDR1 MNHEY, CDR2 SVGAGI. V lost 4 bases, J lost 4 bases, and 11 bases lay in between.